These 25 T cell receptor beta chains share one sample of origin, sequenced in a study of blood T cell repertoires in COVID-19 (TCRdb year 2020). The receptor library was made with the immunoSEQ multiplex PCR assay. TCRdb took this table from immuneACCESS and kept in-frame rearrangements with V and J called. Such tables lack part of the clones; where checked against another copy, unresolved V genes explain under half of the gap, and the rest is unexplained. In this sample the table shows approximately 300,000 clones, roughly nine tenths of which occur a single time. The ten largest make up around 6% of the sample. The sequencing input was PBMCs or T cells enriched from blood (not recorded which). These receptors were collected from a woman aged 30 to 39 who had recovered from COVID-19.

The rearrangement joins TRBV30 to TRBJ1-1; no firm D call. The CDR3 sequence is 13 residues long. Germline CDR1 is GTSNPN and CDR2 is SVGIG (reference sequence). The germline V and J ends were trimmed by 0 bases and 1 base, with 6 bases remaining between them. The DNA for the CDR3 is TGTGCCTGGAGTGTTGGCTGGAACACTGAAGCTTTCTTT. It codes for CAWSVGWNTEAFF.

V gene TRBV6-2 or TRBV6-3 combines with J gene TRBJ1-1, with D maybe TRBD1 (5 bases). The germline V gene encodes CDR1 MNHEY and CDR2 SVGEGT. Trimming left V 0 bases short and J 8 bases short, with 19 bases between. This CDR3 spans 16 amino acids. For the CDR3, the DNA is TGTGCCAGCAGTTACTCGATGGACACTCCGCTAAAAGAAGCTTTCTTT. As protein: CASSYSMDTPLKEAFF.

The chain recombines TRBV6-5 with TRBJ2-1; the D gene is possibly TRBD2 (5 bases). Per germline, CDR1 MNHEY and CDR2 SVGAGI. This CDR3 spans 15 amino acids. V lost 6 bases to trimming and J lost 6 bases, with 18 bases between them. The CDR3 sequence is CASSSVRVGVNEQFF. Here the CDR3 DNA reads TGTGCCAGCAGCTCCGTCCGAGTCGGGGTCAATGAGCAGTTCTTC.

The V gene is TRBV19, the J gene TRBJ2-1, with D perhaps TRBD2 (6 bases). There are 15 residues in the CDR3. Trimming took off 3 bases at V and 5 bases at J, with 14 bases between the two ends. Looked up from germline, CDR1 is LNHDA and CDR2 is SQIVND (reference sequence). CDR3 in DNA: TGTGCCAGTAGTATTGGAACTAGCCAGAACAATGAGCAGTTCTTC. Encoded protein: CASSIGTSQNNEQFF.

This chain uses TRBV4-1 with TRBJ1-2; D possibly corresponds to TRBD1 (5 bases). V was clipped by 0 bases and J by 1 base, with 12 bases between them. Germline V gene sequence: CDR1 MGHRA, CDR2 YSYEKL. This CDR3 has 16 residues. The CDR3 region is CASSQDQGGGNYGYTF. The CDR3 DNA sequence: TGCGCCAGCAGCCAAGACCAGGGAGGAGGTAACTATGGCTACACCTTC.

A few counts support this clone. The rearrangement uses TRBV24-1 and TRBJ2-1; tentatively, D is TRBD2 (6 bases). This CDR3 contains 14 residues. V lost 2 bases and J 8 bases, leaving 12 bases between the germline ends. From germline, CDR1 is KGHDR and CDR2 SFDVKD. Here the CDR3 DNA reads TGTGCCACCAGTGATTCGGGACTGCGTCATGAGCAGTTCTTC. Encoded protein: CATSDSGLRHEQFF.

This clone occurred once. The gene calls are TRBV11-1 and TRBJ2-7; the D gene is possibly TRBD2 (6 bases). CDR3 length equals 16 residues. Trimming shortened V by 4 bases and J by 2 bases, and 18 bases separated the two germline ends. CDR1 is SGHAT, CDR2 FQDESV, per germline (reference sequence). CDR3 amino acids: CASSSPRGSLPYEQYF. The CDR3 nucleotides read TGTGCCAGCAGCTCCCCTCGGGGGTCGTTACCCTACGAGCAGTACTTC.

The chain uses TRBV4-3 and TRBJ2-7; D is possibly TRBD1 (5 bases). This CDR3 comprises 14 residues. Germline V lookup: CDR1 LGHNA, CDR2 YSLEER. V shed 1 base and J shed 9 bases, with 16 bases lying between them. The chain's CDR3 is CASSQAGSLRVQYF. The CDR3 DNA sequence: TGCGCCAGCAGCCAAGCAGGGTCTCTACGCGTGCAGTACTTC.

The CDR3 is CASSRSGGQGDTEAFF. In DNA form, the CDR3 reads TGCGCCAGCAGCCGATCAGGGGGTCAGGGGGACACTGAAGCTTTCTTT. The J gene is TRBJ1-1, the V gene TRBV5-1, with TRBD1 matching 7 bases. Germline V gene lookup returns CDR1 SGHRS and CDR2 YFSETQ. Germline trimming cut 4 bases from V and 3 bases from J; bases unmatched to any gene: 12. The length of the CDR3 is 16 residues.

For the CDR3, the DNA is TGTGCCAGTACGGGCAGGGGTAATGAAAAACTGTTTTTT. This sequence encodes CASTGRGNEKLFF. V usage is TRBV19 and J usage is TRBJ1-4, with D possibly TRBD1 on 6 matching bases. Between the trimmed V and J ends, which lost 7 bases and 4 bases, there was a span of 10 bases. Germline CDR1 is LNHDA and CDR2 is SQIVND (reference sequence). The CDR3 has 13 amino acids.

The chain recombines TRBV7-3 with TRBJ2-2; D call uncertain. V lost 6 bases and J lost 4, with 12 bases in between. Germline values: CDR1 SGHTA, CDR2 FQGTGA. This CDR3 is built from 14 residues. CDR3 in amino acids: CASRLDGGTGELFF. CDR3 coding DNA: TGTGCCAGCAGGTTAGATGGCGGCACCGGGGAGCTGTTTTTT.

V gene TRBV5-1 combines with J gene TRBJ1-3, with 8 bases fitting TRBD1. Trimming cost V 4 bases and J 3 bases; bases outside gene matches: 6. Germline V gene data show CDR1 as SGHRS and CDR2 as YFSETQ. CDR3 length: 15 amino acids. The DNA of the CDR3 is TGCGCCAGCAGCGCCGGGACAGGCAATGGAAACACCATATATTTT. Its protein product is CASSAGTGNGNTIYF.

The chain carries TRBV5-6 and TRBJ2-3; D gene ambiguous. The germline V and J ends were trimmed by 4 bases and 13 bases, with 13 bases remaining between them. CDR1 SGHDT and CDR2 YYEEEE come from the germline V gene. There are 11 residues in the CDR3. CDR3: CASSLDSREYF. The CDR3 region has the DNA TGTGCCAGCAGCCTGGATAGCCGTGAGTATTTT.

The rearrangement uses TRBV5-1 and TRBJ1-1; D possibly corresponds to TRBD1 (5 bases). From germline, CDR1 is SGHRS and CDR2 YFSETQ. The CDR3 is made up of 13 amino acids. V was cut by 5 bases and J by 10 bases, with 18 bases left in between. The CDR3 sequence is CASRPQGFVRAFF. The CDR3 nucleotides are TGCGCCAGCAGACCCCAGGGATTCGTTAGAGCTTTCTTT.

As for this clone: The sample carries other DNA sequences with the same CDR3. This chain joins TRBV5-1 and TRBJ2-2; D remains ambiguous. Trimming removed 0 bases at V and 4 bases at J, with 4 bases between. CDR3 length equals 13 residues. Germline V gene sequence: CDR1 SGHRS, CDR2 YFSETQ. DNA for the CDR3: TGCGCCAGCAGCTTGGCCGGCACCGGGGAGCTGTTTTTT. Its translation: CASSLAGTGELFF.

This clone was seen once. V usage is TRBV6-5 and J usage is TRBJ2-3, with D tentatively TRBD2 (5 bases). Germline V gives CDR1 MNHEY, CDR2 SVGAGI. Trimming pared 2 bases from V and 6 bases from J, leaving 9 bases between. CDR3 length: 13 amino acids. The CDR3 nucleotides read TGTGCCAGCAGTTACCGAGGGCCTGATACGCAGTATTTT. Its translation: CASSYRGPDTQYF.

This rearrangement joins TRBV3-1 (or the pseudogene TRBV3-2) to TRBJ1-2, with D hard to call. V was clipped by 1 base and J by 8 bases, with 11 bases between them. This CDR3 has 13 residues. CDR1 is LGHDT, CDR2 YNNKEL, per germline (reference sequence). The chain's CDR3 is CASSQVATGGYTF. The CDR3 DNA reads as TGTGCCAGCAGCCAAGTAGCGACGGGAGGCTACACCTTC.

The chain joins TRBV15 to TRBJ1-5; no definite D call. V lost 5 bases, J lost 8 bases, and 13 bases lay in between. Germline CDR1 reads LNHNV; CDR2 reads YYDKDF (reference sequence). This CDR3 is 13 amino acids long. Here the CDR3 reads CATSRYPAEPQHF. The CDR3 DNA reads TGTGCCACCAGCCGCTATCCGGCGGAGCCCCAGCATTTT.

The CDR3 nucleotides read TGTGCCAGTAGTCCCGGACAGGGGGTTGAAGCTTTCTTT. It yields the protein CASSPGQGVEAFF. The genes are TRBV19 and TRBJ1-1; 10 bases map to TRBD1. CDR1 and CDR2 (germline): LNHDA, SQIVND (reference sequence). The CDR3 length is 13 residues. Germline trimming cut 5 bases from V and 7 bases from J; bases unmatched to any gene: 4. The entire variable domain, with the rest obtained from reference TRBV19 and TRBJ1-1, is as follows: DGGITQSPKYLFRKEGQNVTLSCEQNLNHDAMYWYRQDPGQGLRLIYYSQIVNDFQKGDIAEGYSVSREKKESFPLTVTSAQKNPTAFYLCASSPGQGVEAFFGQGTRLTVV.

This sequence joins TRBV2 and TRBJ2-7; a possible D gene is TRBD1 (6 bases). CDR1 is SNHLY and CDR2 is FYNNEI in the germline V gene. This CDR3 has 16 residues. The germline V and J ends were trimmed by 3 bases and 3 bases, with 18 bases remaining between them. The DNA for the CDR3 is TGTGCCAGCAGTGAGCTTAGACAGGAGACCATCTACGAGCAGTACTTC. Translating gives CASSELRQETIYEQYF.

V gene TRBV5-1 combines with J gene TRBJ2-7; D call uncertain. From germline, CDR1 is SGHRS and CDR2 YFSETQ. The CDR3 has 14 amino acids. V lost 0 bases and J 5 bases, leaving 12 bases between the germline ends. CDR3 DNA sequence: TGCGCCAGCAGCTTGGCGGCGGCCTTGCACGAGCAGTACTTC. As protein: CASSLAAALHEQYF. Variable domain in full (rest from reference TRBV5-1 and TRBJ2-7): KAGVTQTPRYLIKTRGQQVTLSCSPISGHRSVSWYQQTPGQGLQFLFEYFSETQRNKGNFPGRFSGRQFSNSRSEMNVSTLELGDSALYLCASSLAAALHEQYFGPGTRLTVT.

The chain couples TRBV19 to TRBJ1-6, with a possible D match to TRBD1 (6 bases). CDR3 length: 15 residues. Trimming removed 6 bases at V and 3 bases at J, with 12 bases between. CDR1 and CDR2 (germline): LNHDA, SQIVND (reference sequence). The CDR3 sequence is CASRAQGIYNSPLHF. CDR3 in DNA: TGTGCCAGTAGAGCTCAGGGGATCTATAATTCACCCCTCCACTTT.

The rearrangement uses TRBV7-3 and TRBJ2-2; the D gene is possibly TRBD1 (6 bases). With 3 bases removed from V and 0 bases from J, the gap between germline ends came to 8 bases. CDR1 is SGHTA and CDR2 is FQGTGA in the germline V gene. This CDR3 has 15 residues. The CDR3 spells CASSLTGANTGELFF. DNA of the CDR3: TGTGCCAGCAGCTTGACAGGCGCGAACACCGGGGAGCTGTTTTTT.

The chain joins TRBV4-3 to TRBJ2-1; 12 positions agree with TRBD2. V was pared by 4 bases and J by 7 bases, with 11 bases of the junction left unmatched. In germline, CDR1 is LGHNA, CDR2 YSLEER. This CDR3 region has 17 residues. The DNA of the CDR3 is TGCGCCAGCAGCCCCCAACTAGCGGGGGGTCTCGATAATGAGCAGTTCTTC. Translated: CASSPQLAGGLDNEQFF.

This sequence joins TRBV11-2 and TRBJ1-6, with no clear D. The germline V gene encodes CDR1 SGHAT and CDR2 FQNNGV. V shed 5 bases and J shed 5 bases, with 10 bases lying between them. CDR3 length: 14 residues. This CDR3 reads CASSPNQDNSPLHF. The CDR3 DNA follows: TGTGCCAGCAGCCCTAATCAGGATAATTCACCCCTCCACTTT.